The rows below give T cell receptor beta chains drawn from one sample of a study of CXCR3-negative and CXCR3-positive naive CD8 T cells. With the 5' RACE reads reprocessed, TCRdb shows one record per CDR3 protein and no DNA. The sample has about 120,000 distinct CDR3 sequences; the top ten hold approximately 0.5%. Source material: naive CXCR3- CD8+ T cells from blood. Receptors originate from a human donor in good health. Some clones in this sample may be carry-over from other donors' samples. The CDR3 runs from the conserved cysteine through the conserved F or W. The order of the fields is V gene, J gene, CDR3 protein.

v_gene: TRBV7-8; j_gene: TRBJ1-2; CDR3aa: CASSPGGGYGYTF
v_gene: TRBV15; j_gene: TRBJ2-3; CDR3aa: CAISTAGVSTDTQYF
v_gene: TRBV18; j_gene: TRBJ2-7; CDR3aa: CASSTGTYEQYF
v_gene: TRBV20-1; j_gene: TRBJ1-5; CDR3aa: CSARDRGRRTQHF
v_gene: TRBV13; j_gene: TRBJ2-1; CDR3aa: CASSWGDRDYNEQFF
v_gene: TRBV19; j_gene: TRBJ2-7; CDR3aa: CASSIVGGAYEQYF
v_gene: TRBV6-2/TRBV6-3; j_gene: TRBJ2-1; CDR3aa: CASIRDGGAGYEQFF
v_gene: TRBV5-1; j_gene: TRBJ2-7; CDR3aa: CASSPDSSSYEQYF
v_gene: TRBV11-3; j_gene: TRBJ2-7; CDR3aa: CASSLRTGEKTYEQYF
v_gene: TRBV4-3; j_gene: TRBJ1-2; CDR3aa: CASSQVAGGFYGYTF
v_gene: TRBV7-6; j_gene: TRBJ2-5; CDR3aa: CASRQGQGIAETQYF
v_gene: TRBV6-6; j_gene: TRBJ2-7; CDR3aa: CASSYRTSGAYEQYF
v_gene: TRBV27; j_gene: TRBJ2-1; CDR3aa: CASRQGPNNEQFF
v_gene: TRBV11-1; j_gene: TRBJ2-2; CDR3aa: CASGDSNTGELFF
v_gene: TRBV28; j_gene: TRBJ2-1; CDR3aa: CASSWQGYNEQFF
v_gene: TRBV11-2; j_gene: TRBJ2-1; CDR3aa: CASSLAGSTGYEQFF
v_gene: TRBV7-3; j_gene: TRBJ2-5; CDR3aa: CASRTRGVVGETQYF